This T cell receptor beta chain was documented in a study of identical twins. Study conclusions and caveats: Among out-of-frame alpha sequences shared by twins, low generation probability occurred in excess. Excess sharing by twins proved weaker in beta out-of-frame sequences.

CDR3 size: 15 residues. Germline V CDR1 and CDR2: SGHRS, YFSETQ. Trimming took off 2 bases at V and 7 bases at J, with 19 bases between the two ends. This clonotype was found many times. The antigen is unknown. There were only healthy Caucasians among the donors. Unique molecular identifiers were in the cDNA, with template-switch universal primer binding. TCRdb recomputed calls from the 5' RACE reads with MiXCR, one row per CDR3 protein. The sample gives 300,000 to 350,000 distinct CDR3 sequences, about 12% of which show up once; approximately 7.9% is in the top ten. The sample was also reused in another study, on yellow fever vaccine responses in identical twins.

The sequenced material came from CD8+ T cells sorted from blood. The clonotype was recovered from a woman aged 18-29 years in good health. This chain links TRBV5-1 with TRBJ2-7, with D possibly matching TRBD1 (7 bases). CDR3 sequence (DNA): TGCGCCAGCAGCTTAATACCAGGGGGGCTCAGGGAGCAGTACTTC. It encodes CASSLIPGGLREQYF.